This T cell receptor (beta chain) is from a study of blood T cell repertoires in COVID-19 (dated by TCRdb to about 2020). General notes on the study: The collaborator samples originated in the United States, Italy and Spain and spanned the acute and convalescent phases of COVID-19. The material from the prospective study consisted of cDNA or gDNA derived from T cells, B-cell-depleted T cells, or PBMCs. Deeply sampled blood TCRbeta repertoires from subjects exposed to, actively infected with, or recovered from COVID-19 were included in the dataset. The repertoires were released in a freely available public database intended as a resource for research on the immune response to SARS-CoV-2. The samples were drawn from two sources: the first 160 participants of the ongoing ImmuneRACE study, and 1,000 to 1,500 subjects contributed by 6 global collaborators. Sample metadata almost always included a de-identified subject ID, COVID-19 status, age in years and sex. HLA class I and class II types, where available, came from metadata supplied by the sample provider rather than from assay-based typing. On the study overall, not on this receptor specifically: The amount of clinical and demographic metadata varied by source and participant and was provided uncurated.

Comment on this clone: Its antigen is still unknown. Base qualities were left out, and no much larger clone turns up one base away.

The collaborating institutions used their own protocols to collect whole blood in K2EDTA tubes. For TCRbeta analysis, collaborators shipped samples in one of three forms: frozen whole blood, isolated PBMCs, or DNA extracted from either of those sample types. The cysteine opens and the phenylalanine closes a CDR3 of 14 amino acids. Here the CDR3 DNA is all that survives: 42 bases in frame from base 1. In the germline V gene, CDR1 corresponds to ENHRY and CDR2 to SYGVKD. The germline ends are 17 bases apart after V is trimmed by 7 bases and J by 5 bases. TCRbeta CDR3 regions were amplified from genomic DNA using the immunoSEQ Assay, a bias-controlled multiplex PCR. In the paper's pipeline: Nucleated cell counts per sample were estimated from amplification of reference gene primers within the assay. Sequence reads were collapsed and filtered to measure the absolute abundance of every unique TCRbeta CDR3 rearrangement. Productive Simpson clonality was computed per sample as the square root of Simpson's diversity index over productive rearrangements. TCRdb provides this immuneACCESS table in a form limited to in-frame rearrangements. Some clones are lacking; in checked studies, under half of them reflect an unresolved V gene, and why the rest are absent is not known. V and J calls and clone size follow that table, whereas D and trimming were derived from the DNA. This sample comprises tens of thousands of clones, around 91% of them detected only once. Of the sample, approximately 8.1% is held by the ten largest clones.

The chain was built from TRBV10-3 and TRBJ1-1, with the identity of the D gene unclear. The sequenced material came from peripheral blood. This TCR was sampled from a human donor in a cohort sampled during active COVID-19. CDR3 sequence: CAITAVLGGTEAFF. Read as DNA, the sequence is TGTGCCATCACAGCGGTATTAGGAGGAACTGAAGCTTTCTTT.